A selection of T cell receptor beta chains follows, all from one sample in a study of blood T cell repertoires in COVID-19. Assay used: immunoSEQ multiplex PCR; TCRdb lists only in-frame clones, some missing. The sample includes about 500,000 clones, approximately 88% of them seen just once. The specimen was peripheral blood. The receptor set was obtained from a woman in her fifties or sixties with COVID-19, enrolled during active disease. The CDR3 runs from the conserved cysteine through the conserved F or W. A D gene is named only where the DNA matches it firmly. The listing skips clone size in some rows; elsewhere it reads once, few, many or a size class.

size	J	V	D	DNA	CDR3
NA	TRBJ2-5	TRBV11-2	TRBD1	TGTGCCAGCAGCTCATTTACAGGGGGGAAGGAGACCCAGTACTTC	CASSSFTGGKETQYF
NA	TRBJ2-7	TRBV27	NA	TGTGCCAGCTCCCACGGGAGCAGCGAGCAGTACTTC	CASSHGSSEQYF
NA	TRBJ2-2	TRBV5-1	TRBD1	TGCGCCAGCAGCATCCTACCGGGACAGGGGAACACCGGGGAGCTGTTTTTT	CASSILPGQGNTGELFF
once	TRBJ1-4	TRBV27	NA	TGTGCCAGCAGTTCCCTAAGTAATGAAAAACTGTTTTTT	CASSSLSNEKLFF
NA	TRBJ1-5	TRBV3-1/TRBV3-2	TRBD1	TGTGCCAGCAGCCTTCGGTCCGCCGGGACAGGGCATAGCAATCAGCCCCAGCATTTT	CASSLRSAGTGHSNQPQHF
NA	TRBJ2-7	TRBV5-1	TRBD1	TGCGCCAGCAGCTTCGGGACAGGACCCTACGAGCAGTACTTC	CASSFGTGPYEQYF
NA	TRBJ1-5	TRBV12-3/TRBV12-4	NA	TGTGCCAGCAGTTCAAACCGGGACTCCCAGCATTTT	CASSSNRDSQHF
NA	TRBJ2-5	TRBV29-1	TRBD1	TGCAGCGTTGCTCCGGGACAGGGAGTGTGGGAGACCCAGTACTTC	CSVAPGQGVWETQYF
NA	TRBJ1-6	TRBV7-2	NA	TGTGCCAGCAGCTTAGCGCCACAGGCCCGGCATTCACCCCTCCACTTT	CASSLAPQARHSPLHF
NA	TRBJ2-3	TRBV19	NA	TGTGCCAGTAGTATAGCACAGGGCAGCACAGATACGCAGTATTTT	CASSIAQGSTDTQYF
NA	TRBJ1-4	TRBV19	NA	TGTGCCAGTAAGAGTACAGGCGGTAATGAAAAACTGTTTTTT	CASKSTGGNEKLFF
NA	TRBJ1-1	TRBV30	NA	TGTGCCTGGAGTGTACTCGATCGGGGTTTATCTGAAGCTTTCTTT	CAWSVLDRGLSEAFF
NA	TRBJ2-7	TRBV15	TRBD2	TGTGCCACCAGCAGAGCGGGAGGGGTTTACGAGCAGTACTTC	CATSRAGGVYEQYF
NA	TRBJ1-4	TRBV5-6	TRBD1	TGTGCCAGCAGTATACAGGGGGGCACTAATGAAAAACTGTTTTTT	CASSIQGGTNEKLFF
NA	TRBJ1-2	TRBV6-2/TRBV6-3	TRBD1	TGTGCCAGCAGTCTATGGACAGGTGGCTACACCTTC	CASSLWTGGYTF
NA	TRBJ2-5	TRBV3-1/TRBV3-2	NA	TGTGCCAGCAGCCAATCGGAGACCCAGTACTTC	CASSQSETQYF
NA	TRBJ1-5	TRBV7-8	TRBD1	TGTGCCAGCAGCTTAGAGGGGACAGCTCTTAGCAATCAGCCCCAGCATTTT	CASSLEGTALSNQPQHF
once	TRBJ1-1	TRBV12-5	NA	TGTGCTAGTGGCCGCAGGGGGAACACTGAAGCTTTCTTT	CASGRRGNTEAFF
once	TRBJ2-5	TRBV20-1	NA	TGCAGTGCTCGCAGGCACGAGACCCAGTACTTC	CSARRHETQYF
NA	TRBJ1-2	TRBV7-2	TRBD1	TGTGCCAGCAGCTTAGTCGGGACAGGAGTCTATGGCTACACCTTC	CASSLVGTGVYGYTF
NA	TRBJ2-7	TRBV12-3/TRBV12-4	NA	TGTGCCAGCAGTTTAACAGGGACGGACGAGCAGTACTTC	CASSLTGTDEQYF
NA	TRBJ2-5	TRBV3-1/TRBV3-2	TRBD2	TGTGCCAGCAGCCAAGACTATCTAGCGGGGGGGAGAAGCCAAGAGACCCAGTACTTC	CASSQDYLAGGRSQETQYF
NA	TRBJ2-3	TRBV11-2	NA	TGTGCCAGCAGCTTAGATCGACAAGCCACAGATACGCAGTATTTT	CASSLDRQATDTQYF
NA	TRBJ1-3	TRBV9	NA	TGTGCCAGCAGCATCACAGGTCCTGGAAACACCATATATTTT	CASSITGPGNTIYF
NA	TRBJ1-1	TRBV19	TRBD1	TGTGCCAGTAGCGAACAGGGGTTTACTGAAGCTTTCTTT	CASSEQGFTEAFF
NA	TRBJ2-1	TRBV18	TRBD2	TGTGCCAGCTCATCCGGAACTAGCGGGGGCAATGAGCAGTTCTTC	CASSSGTSGGNEQFF
NA	TRBJ1-2	TRBV5-6	NA	TGTGCCAGCAGCTTGGCCGGGGCGGGGGGCTATGGCTACACCTTC	CASSLAGAGGYGYTF
NA	TRBJ1-2	TRBV6-1	NA	TGTGCCAGCAGTGAGTTAGATGGCTACACCTTC	CASSELDGYTF